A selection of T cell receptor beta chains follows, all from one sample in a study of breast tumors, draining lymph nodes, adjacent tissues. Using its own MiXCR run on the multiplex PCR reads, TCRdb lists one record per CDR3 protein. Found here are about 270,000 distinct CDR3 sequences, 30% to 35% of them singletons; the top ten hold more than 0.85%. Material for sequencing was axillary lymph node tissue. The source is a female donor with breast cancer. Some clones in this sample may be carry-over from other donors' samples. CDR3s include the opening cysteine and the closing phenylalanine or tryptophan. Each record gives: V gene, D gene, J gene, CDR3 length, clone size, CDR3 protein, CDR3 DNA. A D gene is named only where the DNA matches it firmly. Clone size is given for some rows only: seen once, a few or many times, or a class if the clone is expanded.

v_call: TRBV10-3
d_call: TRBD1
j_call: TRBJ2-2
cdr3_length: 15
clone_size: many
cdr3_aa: CAISGTGGNTGELFF
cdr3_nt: TGTGCCATCAGTGGAACAGGGGGCAACACCGGGGAGCTGTTTTTT

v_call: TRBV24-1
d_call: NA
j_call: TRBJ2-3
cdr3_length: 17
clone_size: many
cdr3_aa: CATSDFGGFGSTDTQYF
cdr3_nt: TGTGCCACCAGTGATTTTGGGGGGTTCGGCAGCACAGATACGCAGTATTTT

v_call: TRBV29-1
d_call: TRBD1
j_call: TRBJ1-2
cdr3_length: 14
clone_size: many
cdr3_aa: CSVDGGQGTYGYTF
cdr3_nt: TGCAGCGTTGACGGGGGACAGGGGACCTATGGCTACACCTTC

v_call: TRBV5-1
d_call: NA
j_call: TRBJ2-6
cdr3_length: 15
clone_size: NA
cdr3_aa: CASRGPWSGANVLTF
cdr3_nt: TGCGCCAGCAGGGGACCTTGGTCCGGGGCCAACGTCCTGACTTTC

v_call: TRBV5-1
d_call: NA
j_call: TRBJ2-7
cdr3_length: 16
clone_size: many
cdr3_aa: CASSLGVPQLSYEQYF
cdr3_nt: TGCGCCAGCAGCTTGGGAGTTCCACAGCTCTCCTACGAGCAGTACTTC

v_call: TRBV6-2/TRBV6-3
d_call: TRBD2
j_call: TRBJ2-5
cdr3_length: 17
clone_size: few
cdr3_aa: CASSVRTSGRMEETQYF
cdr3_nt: TGTGCCAGCAGTGTGAGGACTAGCGGGAGGATGGAGGAGACCCAGTACTTC

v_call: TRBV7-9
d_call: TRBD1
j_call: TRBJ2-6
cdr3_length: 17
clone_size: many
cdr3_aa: CASSLDRGYSGANVLTF
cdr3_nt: TGTGCCAGCAGTTTAGACAGGGGTTACTCTGGGGCCAACGTCCTGACTTTC

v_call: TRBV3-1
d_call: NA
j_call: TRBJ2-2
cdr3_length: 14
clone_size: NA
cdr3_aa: CASSPLDRTGELFF
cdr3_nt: TGTGCCAGCAGCCCCTTAGACCGCACCGGGGAGCTGTTTTTT

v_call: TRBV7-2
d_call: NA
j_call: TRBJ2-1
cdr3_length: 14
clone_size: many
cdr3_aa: CASSLGDGGQSQFF
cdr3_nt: TGTGCCAGCAGCTTAGGTGACGGGGGGCAGTCTCAGTTCTTC

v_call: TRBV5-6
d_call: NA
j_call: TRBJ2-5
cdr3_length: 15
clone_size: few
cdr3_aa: CASSLGTAIQETQYF
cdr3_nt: TGTGCCAGCAGCTTGGGGACTGCCATCCAAGAGACCCAGTACTTC

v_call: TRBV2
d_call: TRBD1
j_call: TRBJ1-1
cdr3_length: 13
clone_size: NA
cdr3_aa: CASRKTGHTEAFF
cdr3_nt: TGTGCCAGCAGGAAGACAGGGCATACTGAAGCTTTCTTT

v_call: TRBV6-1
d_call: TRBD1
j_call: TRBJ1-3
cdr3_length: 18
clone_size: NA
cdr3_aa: CASSAHPAKTGAGNTIYF
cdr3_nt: TGTGCCAGCAGTGCCCACCCGGCCAAAACAGGGGCCGGAAACACCATATATTTT

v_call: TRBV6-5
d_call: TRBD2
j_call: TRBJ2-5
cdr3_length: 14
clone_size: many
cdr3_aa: CASSYGAGGRTQYF
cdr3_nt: TGTGCCAGCAGTTACGGAGCGGGAGGGCGGACCCAGTACTTC

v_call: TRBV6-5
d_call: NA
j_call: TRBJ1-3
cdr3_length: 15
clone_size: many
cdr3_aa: CASSLRGGSGNTIYF
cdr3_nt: TGTGCCAGCAGCCTACGGGGGGGCTCTGGAAACACCATATATTTT

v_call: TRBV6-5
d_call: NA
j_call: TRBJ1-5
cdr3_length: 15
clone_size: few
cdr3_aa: CASSHSVEGNQPQHF
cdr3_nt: TGTGCCAGCAGTCACTCGGTGGAAGGCAATCAGCCCCAGCATTTT

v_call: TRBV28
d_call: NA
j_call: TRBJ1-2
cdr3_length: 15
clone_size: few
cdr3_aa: CASSSDRKAVYGYTF
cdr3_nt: TGTGCCAGCAGCTCTGACAGGAAAGCTGTCTATGGCTACACCTTC

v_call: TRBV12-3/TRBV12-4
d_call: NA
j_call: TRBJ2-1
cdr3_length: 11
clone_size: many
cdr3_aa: CASSSRIDQFF
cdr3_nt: TGTGCCAGCAGTTCTCGGATAGATCAGTTCTTC

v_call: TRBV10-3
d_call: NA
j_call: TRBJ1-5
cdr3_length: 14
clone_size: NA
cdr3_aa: CAISDPMSNQPQHF
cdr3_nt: TGTGCCATCAGTGATCCCATGAGCAATCAGCCCCAGCATTTT

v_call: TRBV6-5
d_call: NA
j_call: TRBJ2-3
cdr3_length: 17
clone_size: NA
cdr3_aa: CASSQLVGGASTDTQYF
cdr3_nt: TGTGCCAGCAGCCAACTAGTGGGAGGTGCTAGCACAGATACGCAGTATTTT

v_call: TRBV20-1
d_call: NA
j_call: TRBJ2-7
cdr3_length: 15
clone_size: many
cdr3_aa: CSARDLPGSRREQYF
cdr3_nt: TGCAGTGCTAGAGATCTCCCCGGGTCTCGGCGCGAGCAGTACTTC

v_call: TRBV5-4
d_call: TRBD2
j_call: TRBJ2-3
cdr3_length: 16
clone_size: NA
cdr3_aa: CASSRGTSGHTDTQYF
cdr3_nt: TGTGCCAGCAGCCGCGGGACTAGCGGCCACACAGATACGCAGTATTTT

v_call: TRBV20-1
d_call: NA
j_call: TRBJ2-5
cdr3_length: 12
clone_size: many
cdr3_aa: CSASWGLGTQYF
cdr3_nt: TGCAGTGCTAGCTGGGGGCTAGGGACCCAGTACTTC

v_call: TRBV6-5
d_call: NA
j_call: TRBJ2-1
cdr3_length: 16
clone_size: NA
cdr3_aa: CASSHSLVSSYNEQFF
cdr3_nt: TGTGCCAGCAGTCACTCTTTGGTGAGCTCCTACAATGAGCAGTTCTTC

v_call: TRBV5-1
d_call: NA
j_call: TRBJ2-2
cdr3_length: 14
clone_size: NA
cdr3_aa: CASREWTGPGELFF
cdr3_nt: TGTGCCAGCAGGGAGTGGACCGGTCCCGGGGAGCTGTTTTTT

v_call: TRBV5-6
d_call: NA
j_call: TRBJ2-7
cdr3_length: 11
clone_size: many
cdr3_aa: CASSASGEQYF
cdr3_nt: TGTGCCAGCAGCGCTAGTGGCGAGCAGTACTTC

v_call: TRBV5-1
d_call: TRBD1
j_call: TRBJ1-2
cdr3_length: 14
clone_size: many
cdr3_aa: CASSSEDRGYGYTF
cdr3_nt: TGCGCCAGCAGCTCCGAGGACAGGGGCTATGGCTACACCTTC

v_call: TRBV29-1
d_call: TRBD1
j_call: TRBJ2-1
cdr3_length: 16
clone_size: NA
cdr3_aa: CGVETGTGIVYNEQFF
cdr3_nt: TGCGGCGTTGAGACCGGGACAGGGATTGTCTACAATGAGCAGTTCTTC

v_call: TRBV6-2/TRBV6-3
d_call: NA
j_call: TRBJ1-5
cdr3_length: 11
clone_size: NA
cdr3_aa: CATGRVQPQHF
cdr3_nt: TGTGCCACGGGGAGGGTCCAGCCCCAGCATTTT

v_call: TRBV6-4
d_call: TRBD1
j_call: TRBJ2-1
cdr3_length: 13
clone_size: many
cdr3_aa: CASSEKGAGRQFF
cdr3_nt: TGTGCCAGCAGCGAGAAGGGGGCCGGTCGGCAGTTCTTC

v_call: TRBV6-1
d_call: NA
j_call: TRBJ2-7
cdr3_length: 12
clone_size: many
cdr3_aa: CASSVFRGEQYF
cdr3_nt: TGTGCCAGCAGTGTCTTCAGGGGCGAGCAGTACTTC

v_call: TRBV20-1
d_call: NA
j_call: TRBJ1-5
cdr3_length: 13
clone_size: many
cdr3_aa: CSANQGSNQPQHF
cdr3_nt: TGCAGTGCTAACCAGGGGAGCAATCAGCCCCAGCATTTT

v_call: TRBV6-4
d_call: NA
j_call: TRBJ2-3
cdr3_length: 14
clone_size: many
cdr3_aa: CASARSLGTDTQYF
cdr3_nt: TGTGCCAGCGCCAGATCCCTCGGCACAGATACGCAGTATTTT

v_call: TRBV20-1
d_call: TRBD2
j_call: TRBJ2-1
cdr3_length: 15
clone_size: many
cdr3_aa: CSASGTSGRFHEQFF
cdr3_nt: TGCAGTGCTTCCGGGACTAGCGGGAGGTTCCATGAGCAGTTCTTC

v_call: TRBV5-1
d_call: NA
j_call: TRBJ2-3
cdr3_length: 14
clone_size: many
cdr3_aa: CASSFGAGPDTQYF
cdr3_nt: TGCGCCAGCAGCTTTGGTGCAGGGCCAGATACGCAGTATTTT

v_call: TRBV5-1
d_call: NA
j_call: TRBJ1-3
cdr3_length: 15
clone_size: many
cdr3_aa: CASSRDRGSGNTIYF
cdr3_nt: TGCGCCAGCAGTCGCGATCGGGGCTCTGGAAACACCATATATTTT

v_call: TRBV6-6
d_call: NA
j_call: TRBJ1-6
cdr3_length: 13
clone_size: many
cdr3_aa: CASSYSVNSPLHF
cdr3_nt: TGTGCCAGCAGTTACTCAGTCAATTCACCCCTCCACTTT

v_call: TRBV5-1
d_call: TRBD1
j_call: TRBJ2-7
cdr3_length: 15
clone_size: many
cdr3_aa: CASSLEQGIAYEQYF
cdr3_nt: TGCGCCAGCAGCTTGGAACAGGGGATTGCCTACGAGCAGTACTTC

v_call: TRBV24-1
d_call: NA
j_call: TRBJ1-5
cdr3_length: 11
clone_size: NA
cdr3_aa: CGSGVNQPQHF
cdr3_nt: TGTGGCAGCGGGGTTAATCAGCCCCAGCATTTT

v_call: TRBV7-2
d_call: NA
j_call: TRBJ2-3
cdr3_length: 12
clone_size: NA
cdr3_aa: CASSQAGDTQYF
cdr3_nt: TGTGCCAGCAGCCAGGCGGGAGATACGCAGTATTTT

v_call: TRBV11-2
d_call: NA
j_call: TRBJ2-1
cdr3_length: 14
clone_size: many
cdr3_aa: CASSLDVRRDEQFF
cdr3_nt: TGTGCCAGCAGCTTAGATGTGCGGCGAGATGAGCAGTTCTTC

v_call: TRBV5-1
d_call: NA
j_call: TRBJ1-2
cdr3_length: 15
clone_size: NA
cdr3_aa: CASHPQGCWSKGYTF
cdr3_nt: TGCGCCAGCCATCCCCAGGGGTGTTGGAGCAAGGGCTACACCTTC

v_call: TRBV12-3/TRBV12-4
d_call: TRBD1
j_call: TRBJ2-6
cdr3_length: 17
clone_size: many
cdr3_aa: CASSPGTGLAGANVLTF
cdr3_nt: TGTGCCAGCAGTCCTGGGACAGGGTTGGCTGGGGCCAACGTCCTGACTTTC

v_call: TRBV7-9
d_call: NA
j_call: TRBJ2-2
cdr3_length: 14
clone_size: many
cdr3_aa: CASSLAGAGGELFF
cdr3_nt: TGTGCCAGCAGCTTAGCGGGAGCGGGCGGGGAGCTGTTTTTT

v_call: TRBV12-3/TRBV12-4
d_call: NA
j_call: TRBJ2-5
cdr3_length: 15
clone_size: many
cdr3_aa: CASSLFGRPQETQYF
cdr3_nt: TGTGCCAGCAGTTTATTTGGCAGGCCCCAAGAGACCCAGTACTTC

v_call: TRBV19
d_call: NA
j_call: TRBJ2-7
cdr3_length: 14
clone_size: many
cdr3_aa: CASSIVPGDYEQYF
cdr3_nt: TGTGCCAGTAGTATAGTGCCGGGGGACTACGAGCAGTACTTC

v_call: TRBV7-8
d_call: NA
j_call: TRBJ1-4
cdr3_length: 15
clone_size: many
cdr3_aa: CASSFRDDTNEKLFF
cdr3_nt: TGTGCCAGCAGCTTCAGGGATGACACTAATGAAAAACTGTTTTTT

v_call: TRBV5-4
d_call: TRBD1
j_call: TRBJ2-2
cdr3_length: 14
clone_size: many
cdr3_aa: CASSSSRGPGELFF
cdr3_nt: TGTGCCAGCAGCTCCTCAAGGGGGCCCGGGGAGCTGTTTTTT

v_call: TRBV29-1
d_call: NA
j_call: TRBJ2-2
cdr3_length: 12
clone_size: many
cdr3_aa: CSVDSDTGELFF
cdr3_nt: TGCAGCGTTGACTCGGATACCGGGGAGCTGTTTTTT

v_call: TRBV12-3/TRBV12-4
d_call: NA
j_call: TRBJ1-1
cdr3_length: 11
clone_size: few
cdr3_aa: CASSSSTEAFF
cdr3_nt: TGTGCCAGCAGTTCCTCAACTGAAGCTTTCTTT

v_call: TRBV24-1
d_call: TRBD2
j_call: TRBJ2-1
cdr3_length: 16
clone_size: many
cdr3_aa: CATSDLGTNSYNEQFF
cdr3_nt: TGTGCCACCAGTGACCTCGGGACTAACTCCTACAATGAGCAGTTCTTC

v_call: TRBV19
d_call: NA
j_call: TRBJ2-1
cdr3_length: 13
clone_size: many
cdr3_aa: CASSISGANEQFF
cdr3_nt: TGTGCCAGTAGTATCTCAGGGGCAAATGAGCAGTTCTTC

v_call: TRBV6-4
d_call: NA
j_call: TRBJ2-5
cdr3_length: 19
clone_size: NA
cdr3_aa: CASSHPHHHTGFHEETQYF
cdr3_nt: TGTGCCAGCAGTCACCCCCACCACCATACAGGGTTTCACGAAGAGACCCAGTACTTC

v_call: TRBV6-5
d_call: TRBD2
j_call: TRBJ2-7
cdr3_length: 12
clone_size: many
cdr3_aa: CASSIAGGEQYF
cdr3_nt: TGTGCCAGCAGTATAGCGGGGGGCGAGCAGTACTTC

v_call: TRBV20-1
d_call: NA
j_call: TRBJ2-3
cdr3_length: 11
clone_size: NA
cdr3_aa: CSARNVNEQYF
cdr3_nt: TGCAGTGCTAGGAATGTGAATGAGCAGTATTTT

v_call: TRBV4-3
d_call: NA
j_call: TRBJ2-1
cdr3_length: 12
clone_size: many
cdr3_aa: CASSQEGDEQFF
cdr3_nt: TGCGCCAGCAGCCAAGAGGGGGATGAGCAGTTCTTC

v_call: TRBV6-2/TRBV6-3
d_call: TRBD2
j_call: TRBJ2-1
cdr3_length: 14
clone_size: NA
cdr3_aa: CASTKLAGGNEQFF
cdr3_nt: TGTGCCAGCACGAAACTAGCGGGAGGTAATGAGCAGTTCTTC